A single T cell receptor beta chain is shown here with its context. Here immunoSEQ multiplex PCR was the method, and the copy in TCRdb shows in-frame clones only, minus some. Of 330,000 or so clones in the sample, approximately 88% are singletons; the top ten hold roughly 8.9%. This sample stems from a study of blood T cell repertoires in COVID-19. Across the study: PBMCs, B-cell-depleted T cells, or T cells provided the cDNA or gDNA that made up the material.

The CDR3 runs to 15 residues. Germline values: CDR1 ENHRY, CDR2 SYGVKD. Unmatched junction bases numbered 7, after V lost 4 bases and J lost 4 bases. The TCR originated in a man aged 30 to 39 with COVID-19, enrolled during active disease. V is TRBV10-3 and J is TRBJ1-3, with 7 bases aligning to TRBD1. The specimen sequenced was peripheral blood. In DNA, the CDR3 is TGTGCCATCAGTGCCACCGGGACAGAGGGAAACACCATATATTTT. It is translated as CAISATGTEGNTIYF.